Listed here are 13 T cell receptor beta chains from one sample, sequenced in a study of a mutant IDH1 vaccine in newly diagnosed glioma (dated by TCRdb to about 2021). No antigens are known for them. In the paper's terms, the time point label means: week 35, safety follow-up. A 20-mer mutant IDH1 peptide at 300 micrograms in Montanide made up each vaccine dose, which was injected subcutaneously together with topical imiquimod. Libraries were constructed by the immunoSEQ multiplex PCR assay. TCRdb limited this immuneACCESS table to in-frame rearrangements with V and J called. A share of clones is missing; checked studies link under half to unresolved V genes, and the rest is unexplained. The sample data list about 68,000 clones, and 80% to 85% of these were observed just once. The top ten constitute about 12% of the sample. The sample in question was PBMCs, obtained from a glioma patient whose treatment included an IDH1 peptide vaccine. The receptor set was obtained from a man younger than 35 with glioma.

The chain combines TRBV27 with TRBJ1-4; D gene uncertain. Deletions cut 2 bases from V and 7 bases from J, with 8 bases between. CDR3 size: 13 residues. Germline V gene sequence: CDR1 MNHEY, CDR2 SMNVEV (reference sequence). The CDR3 sequence: CASSLNGFEKLFF. CDR3 bases: TGTGCCAGCAGTTTAAATGGATTTGAAAAACTGTTTTTT.

The chain recombines TRBV6-5 with TRBJ1-4; no reliable D call. Deletions cut 2 bases from V and 0 bases from J, with 10 bases between. The CDR3 runs to 16 residues. The germline CDR1 and CDR2 sequences are MNHEY and SVGAGI. CDR3 in amino acids: CASSYAHRATNEKLFF. The CDR3 DNA reads TGTGCCAGCAGTTACGCCCACAGAGCAACTAATGAAAAACTGTTTTTT.

The CDR3 DNA sequence: TGTGCCAGCACCCAGAGGACAGGGAGAGGAAACACCATATATTTT. This codes for CASTQRTGRGNTIYF. This chain links TRBV6-6 with TRBJ1-3, with TRBD1 identical over 8 bases. Germline-derived CDR1 and CDR2 are MNHNY and SVGAGI (reference sequence). The CDR3 totals 15 residues. V shed 7 bases, J shed 4 bases, and the junction held 9 bases outside the gene matches.

V is TRBV9 and J is TRBJ2-3; D remains unclear. This CDR3 comprises 15 residues. Germline V gene sequence: CDR1 SGDLS, CDR2 YYNGEE. V shed 0 bases and J shed 3 bases, with 11 bases lying between them. The CDR3 DNA sequence: TGTGCCAGCAGCGTAGTCGGGCAGGCGACAGATACGCAGTATTTT. It yields the protein CASSVVGQATDTQYF.

The chain employs TRBV5-4 and TRBJ2-7; no reliable D call. This CDR3 is built from 13 residues. In germline, CDR1 is SGHNT, CDR2 YYREEE (reference sequence). Trimming removed 3 bases from V and 5 bases from J, with 12 bases in between. The CDR3 coding sequence is TGTGCCAGCAGCTCGATACCTGGAGACGAGCAGTACTTC. This sequence encodes CASSSIPGDEQYF.

The V gene is TRBV7-9, the J gene TRBJ1-1, with a possible D match to TRBD1 (6 bases). CDR3 length: 12 residues. Looked up from germline, CDR1 is SEHNR and CDR2 is FQNEAQ (reference sequence). Trimming removed 2 bases at V and 6 bases at J, with 7 bases between. The CDR3: CASSLRGPEAFF. The DNA for the CDR3 is TGTGCCAGCAGCTTACGGGGGCCTGAAGCTTTCTTT. Looking up the rest from reference TRBV7-9 and TRBJ1-1 gives the full variable domain: DTGVSQNPRHKITKRGQNVTFRCDPISEHNRLYWYRQTLGQGPEFLTYFQNEAQLEKSRLLSDRFSAERPKGSFSTLEIQRTEQGDSAMYLCASSLRGPEAFFGQGTRLTVV.

There are a few counts of this clone. This chain links TRBV27 with TRBJ1-2, with unresolved D. The CDR3 is 13 amino acids. CDR1 is MNHEY and CDR2 is SMNVEV in the germline V gene (reference sequence). V was pared by 6 bases and J by 0 bases, with 8 bases between. CDR3 coding DNA: TGTGCCAGCAGGGGTCCAGCTAACTATGGCTACACCTTC. This codes for CASRGPANYGYTF.

In DNA form, the CDR3 reads TGTGCCAGCAGCCGCAGCGGGGGGGCAGGAGAGACCCAGTACTTC. Translation: CASSRSGGAGETQYF. The chain links TRBV6-5 to TRBJ2-5; 10 bases fit TRBD2. Trimming removed 6 bases from V and 4 bases from J; junction bases left unmatched: 8. The CDR3 loop spans 15 amino acids. The V gene's germline CDR1 is MNHEY and CDR2 SVGAGI.

This clone was seen just once. The CDR3 nucleotides read TGTGCCAGCAGCTTGAGTCCTAGCGGCACAGATACGCAGTATTTT. Translation gives CASSLSPSGTDTQYF. V and J are TRBV5-6 and TRBJ2-3; TRBD2 is a possible D gene (6 bases). CDR3 length: 15 residues. Between the trimmed V and J ends, which lost 1 base and 1 base, there was a span of 10 bases. In germline, CDR1 is SGHDT, CDR2 YYEEEE.

V and J are TRBV6-1 and TRBJ2-7; tentatively, D is TRBD1 (6 bases). In germline, CDR1 is MNHNS, CDR2 SASEGT. The V end was cut by 8 bases, the J end by 4 bases, with 9 bases between. This CDR3 spans 11 amino acids. The CDR3 nucleotides read TGTGCCAGCTCGAGGGGGTACGAGCAGTACTTC. Translated, it gives CASSRGYEQYF.

This chain joins TRBV10-3 and TRBJ2-3; maybe TRBD2 (6 bases). Germline V gene sequence: CDR1 ENHRY, CDR2 SYGVKD. Deletions cut 3 bases from V and 2 bases from J, with 15 bases between. The CDR3 contains 16 residues. CDR3 nucleotides: TGTGCCATCAGTGAATCGGCGGGGAGGTTCACAGATACGCAGTATTTT. It is translated as CAISESAGRFTDTQYF.

The chain uses TRBV4-3 and TRBJ1-4, with D perhaps TRBD1 (5 bases). The germline CDR1 and CDR2 sequences are LGHNA and YSLEER. CDR3 length: 14 amino acids. V shed 3 bases and J shed 8 bases, with 13 bases lying between them. CDR3 coding DNA: TGCGCCAGCAGCCAGGCTGACAGAGGGGAAAAACTGTTTTTT. Translation: CASSQADRGEKLFF.

Remarks on this clone: The junction and the germline gene differ at one end; a read error may be behind it. The chain joins TRBV6-1 to TRBJ2-4; 7 bases match TRBD1. The germline V gene has CDR1 MNHNS and CDR2 SASEGT. The CDR3 runs to 15 residues. For the CDR3, the DNA is TGTGCCAGCAGTGACCCTCCGGCCGGACAGGACGTGTTGGACTTC. Its translation: CASSDPPAGQDVLDF.